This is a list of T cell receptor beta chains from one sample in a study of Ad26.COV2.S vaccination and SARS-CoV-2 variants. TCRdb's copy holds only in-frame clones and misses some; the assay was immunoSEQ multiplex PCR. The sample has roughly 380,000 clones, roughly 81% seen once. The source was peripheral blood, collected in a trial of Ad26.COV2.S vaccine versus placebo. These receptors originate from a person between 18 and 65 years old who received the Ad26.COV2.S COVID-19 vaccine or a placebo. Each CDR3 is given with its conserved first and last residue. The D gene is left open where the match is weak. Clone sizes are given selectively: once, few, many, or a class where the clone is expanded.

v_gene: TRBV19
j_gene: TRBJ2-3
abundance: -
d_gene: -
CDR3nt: TGTGCCAGTACCGTCCGGGTCGGAATTAGCACAGATACGCAGTATTTT
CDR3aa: CASTVRVGISTDTQYF

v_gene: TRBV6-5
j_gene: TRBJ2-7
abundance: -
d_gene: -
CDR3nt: TGTGCCAGCAGTTACTCGACCGGGGCAGGGACCCGCGAGCAGTACTTC
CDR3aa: CASSYSTGAGTREQYF

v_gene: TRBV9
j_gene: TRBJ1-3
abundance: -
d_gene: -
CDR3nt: TGTGCCAGCAGCGCCCGGGACATCGCTGGAAACACCATATATTTT
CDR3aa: CASSARDIAGNTIYF

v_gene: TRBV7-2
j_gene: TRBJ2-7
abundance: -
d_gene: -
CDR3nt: TGTGCCAGCAGCGCCGGGACTCACTACGAGCAGTACTTC
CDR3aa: CASSAGTHYEQYF

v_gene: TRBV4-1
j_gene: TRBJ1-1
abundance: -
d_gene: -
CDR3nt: TGCGCCAGCAGCCAGGGAGGGGCCTATATGAACACTGAAGCTTTCTTT
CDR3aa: CASSQGGAYMNTEAFF

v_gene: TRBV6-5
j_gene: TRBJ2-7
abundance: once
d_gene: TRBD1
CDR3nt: TGTGCCAGCAGTTACTCTGGGACAGGGACCTACGAGCAGTACTTC
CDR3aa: CASSYSGTGTYEQYF

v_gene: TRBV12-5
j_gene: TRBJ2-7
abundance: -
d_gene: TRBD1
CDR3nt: TGTGCTAGTGGCGACTCCGGGACAGGGTGGTACGAGCAGTACTTC
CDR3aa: CASGDSGTGWYEQYF

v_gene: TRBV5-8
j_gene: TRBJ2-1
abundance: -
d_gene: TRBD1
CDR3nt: TGTGCCAGCAGCTCCGACCCCGGGACAGGGGCCTACAATGAGCAGTTCTTC
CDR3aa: CASSSDPGTGAYNEQFF

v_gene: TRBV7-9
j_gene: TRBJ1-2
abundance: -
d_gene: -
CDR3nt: TGTGCCAGCAGCTCCTTCTCCTCAGGGATCTCTGGCTACACCTTC
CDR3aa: CASSSFSSGISGYTF

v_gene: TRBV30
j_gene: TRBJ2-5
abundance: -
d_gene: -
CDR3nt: TGTGCCTGCAATAGAGGGGGGCGCAGGGAGACCCAGTACTTC
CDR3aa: CACNRGGRRETQYF

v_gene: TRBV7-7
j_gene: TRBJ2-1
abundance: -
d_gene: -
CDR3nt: TGTGCTAGCAGCTTAAGGGTTACCCCCTACAATGAGCAGTTCTTC
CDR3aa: CASSLRVTPYNEQFF

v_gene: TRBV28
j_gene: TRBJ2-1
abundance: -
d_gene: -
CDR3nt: TGTGCCAGCAAGATCAATGAGGGTGGGCAGTTCTTC
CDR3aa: CASKINEGGQFF

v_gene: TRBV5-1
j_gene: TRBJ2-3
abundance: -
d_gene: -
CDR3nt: TGCGCCAGCAGCTTGGTTGCAGATACGCAGTATTTT
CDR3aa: CASSLVADTQYF

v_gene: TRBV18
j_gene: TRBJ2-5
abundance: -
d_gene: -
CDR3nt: TGTGCCAGCTCACCACGGAGCCTCGGGGAGACCCAGTACTTC
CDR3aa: CASSPRSLGETQYF

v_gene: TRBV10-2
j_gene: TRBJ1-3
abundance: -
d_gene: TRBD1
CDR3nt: TGCGCCAGCAGTGAAACAGGGGCGTTCTCTGGAAACACCATATATTTT
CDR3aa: CASSETGAFSGNTIYF

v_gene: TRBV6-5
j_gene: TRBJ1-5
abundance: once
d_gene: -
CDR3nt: TGTGCCAGCAGCCTCAGGGGATCTAGCAATCAGCCCCAGCATTTT
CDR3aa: CASSLRGSSNQPQHF

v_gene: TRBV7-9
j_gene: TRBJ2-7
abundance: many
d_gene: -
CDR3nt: TGTGCCAGCAGCTATGCCCAGGGTTCTAACTACGAGCAGTACTTC
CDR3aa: CASSYAQGSNYEQYF

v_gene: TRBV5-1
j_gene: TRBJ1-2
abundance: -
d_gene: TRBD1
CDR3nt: TGCGCCAGCAGCTGGGGGGACAGAAACTATGGCTACACCTTC
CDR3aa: CASSWGDRNYGYTF

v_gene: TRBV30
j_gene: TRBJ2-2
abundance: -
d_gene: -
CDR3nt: TGTGCCTGGGGGAGCTGGGGGGTGAACACCGGGGAGCTGTTTTTT
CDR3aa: CAWGSWGVNTGELFF

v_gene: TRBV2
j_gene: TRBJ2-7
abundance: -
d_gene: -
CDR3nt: TGTGCCAGCAGTCAACGGGGGAGGTACGAGCAGTACTTC
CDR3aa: CASSQRGRYEQYF

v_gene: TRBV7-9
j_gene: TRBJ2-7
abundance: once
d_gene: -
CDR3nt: TGTGCCAGCAGCTTCGGTCAGGGTGGCTACGAGCAGTACTTC
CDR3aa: CASSFGQGGYEQYF

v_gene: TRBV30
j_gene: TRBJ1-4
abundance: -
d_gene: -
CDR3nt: TGTGCCTCAAACGGGGTCGGTGAAAAACTGTTTTTT
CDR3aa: CASNGVGEKLFF

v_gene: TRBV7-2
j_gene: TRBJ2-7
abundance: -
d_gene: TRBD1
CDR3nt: TGTGCCAGCAGCTTAGTACGCTGGGGACAGGGGGCGAGGGAGCAGTACTTC
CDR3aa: CASSLVRWGQGAREQYF

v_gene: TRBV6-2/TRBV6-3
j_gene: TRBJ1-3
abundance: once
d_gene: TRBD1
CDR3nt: TGTGCCAGCAGTTCGGTCTTATCCAGGGGGACCGGAAACACCATATATTTT
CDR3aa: CASSSVLSRGTGNTIYF

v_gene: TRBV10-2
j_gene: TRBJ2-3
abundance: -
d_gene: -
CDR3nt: TGCGCCAGCAGTGGGGACCTTTTGCGGTATTTT
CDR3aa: CASSGDLLRYF

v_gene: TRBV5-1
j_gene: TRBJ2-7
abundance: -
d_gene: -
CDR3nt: TGCGCCAGCAGCTCGACAAATTCCTACGAGCAGTACTTC
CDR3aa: CASSSTNSYEQYF

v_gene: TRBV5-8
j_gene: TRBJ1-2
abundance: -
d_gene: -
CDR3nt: TGTGCCAGCAGCTCTGTGACCCGCGGGACACACTATGGCTACACCTTC
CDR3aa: CASSSVTRGTHYGYTF

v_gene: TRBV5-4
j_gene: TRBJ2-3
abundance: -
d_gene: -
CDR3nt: TGTGCCAGCAGCTTGGATCCCACAGATACGCAGTATTTT
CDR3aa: CASSLDPTDTQYF

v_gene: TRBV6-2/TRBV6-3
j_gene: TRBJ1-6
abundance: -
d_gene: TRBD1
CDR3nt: TGTGCCAGCAGTCAGGGGGGACCCCTCCACTTT
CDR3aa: CASSQGGPLHF

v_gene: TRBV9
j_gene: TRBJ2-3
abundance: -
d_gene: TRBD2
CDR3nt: TGTGCCAGCAGCGGAATAGCGGGAGGAGGCACAGATACGCAGTATTTT
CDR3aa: CASSGIAGGGTDTQYF

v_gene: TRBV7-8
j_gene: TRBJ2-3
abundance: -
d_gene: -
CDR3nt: TGTGCCAGTCGACAGTTATCGAGTTTAGATACGCAGTATTTT
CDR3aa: CASRQLSSLDTQYF

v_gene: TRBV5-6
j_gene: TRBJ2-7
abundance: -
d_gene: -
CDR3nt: TGTGCCAGCAGCTTCGGGGGGCCCTCCTACGAGCAGTACTTC
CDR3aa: CASSFGGPSYEQYF

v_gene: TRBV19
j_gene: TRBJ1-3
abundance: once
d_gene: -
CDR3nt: TGTGCCAGTAGCGCCAGCCGGGACACCGTAAACACCATATATTTT
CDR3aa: CASSASRDTVNTIYF

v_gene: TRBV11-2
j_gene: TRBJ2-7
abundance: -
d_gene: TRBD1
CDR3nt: TGTGCCAGCACGGACAGGGTCCACGAGCAGTACTTC
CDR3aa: CASTDRVHEQYF

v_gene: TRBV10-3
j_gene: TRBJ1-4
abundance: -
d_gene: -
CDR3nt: TGTGCCATCAGTGACCCTGGGACTTCGGAAAATGAAAAACTGTTTTTT
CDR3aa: CAISDPGTSENEKLFF

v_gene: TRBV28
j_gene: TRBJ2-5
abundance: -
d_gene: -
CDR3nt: TGTGCCAGCAGTTTGCGGGGAGTTGGAGAGACCCAGTACTTC
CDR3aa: CASSLRGVGETQYF

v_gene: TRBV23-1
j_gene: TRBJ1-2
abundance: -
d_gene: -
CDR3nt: TGCGCCAGCAGTCAATCTTTGGGGGGGCCGCAGCATGGCTACACCTTC
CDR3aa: CASSQSLGGPQHGYTF

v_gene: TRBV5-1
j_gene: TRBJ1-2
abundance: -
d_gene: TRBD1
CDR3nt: TGCGCCAGCAGCTCCGGGACAGCCCTCTATAACTATGGCTACACCTTC
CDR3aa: CASSSGTALYNYGYTF

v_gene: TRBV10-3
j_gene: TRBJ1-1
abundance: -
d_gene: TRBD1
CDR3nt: TGTGCCATCAGCATAGACAGGGGGGGCACTGAAGCTTTCTTT
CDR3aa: CAISIDRGGTEAFF

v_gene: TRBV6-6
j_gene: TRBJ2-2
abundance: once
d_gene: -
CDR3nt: TGTGCCAGCAGTTACGGGCAGGGTGTGAACGGGGAGCTGTTTTTT
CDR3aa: CASSYGQGVNGELFF

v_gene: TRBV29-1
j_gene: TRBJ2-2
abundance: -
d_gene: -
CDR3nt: TGCAGCGCCGACTTATGGGAAACCGGGGAGCTGTTTTTT
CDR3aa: CSADLWETGELFF

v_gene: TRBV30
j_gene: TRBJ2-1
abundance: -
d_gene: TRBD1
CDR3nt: TGTGCCTGGAGTGGGACAGGGTGGAATGAGCAGTTCTTC
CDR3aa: CAWSGTGWNEQFF

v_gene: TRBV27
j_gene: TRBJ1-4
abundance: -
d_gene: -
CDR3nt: TGTGCCAGCAGTTATAGTAGGGAGTCTGAAAAACTGTTTTTT
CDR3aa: CASSYSRESEKLFF

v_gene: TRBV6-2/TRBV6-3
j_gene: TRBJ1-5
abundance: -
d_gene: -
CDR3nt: TGTGCCAGCAGTTACTCTACCACCTCGATTCAGCCCCAGCATTTT
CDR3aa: CASSYSTTSIQPQHF

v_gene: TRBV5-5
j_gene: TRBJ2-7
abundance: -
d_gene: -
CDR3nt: TGTGCCAGCAGCTTGGCCCTCTACGAGCAGTACTTC
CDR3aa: CASSLALYEQYF

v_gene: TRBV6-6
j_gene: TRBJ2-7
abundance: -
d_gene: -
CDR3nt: TGTGCCAGCAGTCCAATAAGCAACGAGCAGTACTTC
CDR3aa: CASSPISNEQYF

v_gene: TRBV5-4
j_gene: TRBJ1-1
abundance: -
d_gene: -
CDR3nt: TGTGCCAGCAGCTTCCAGGGGTTGCGCACTGAAGCTTTCTTT
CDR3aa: CASSFQGLRTEAFF

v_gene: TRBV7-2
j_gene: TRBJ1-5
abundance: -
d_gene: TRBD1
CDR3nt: TGTGCCAGCAGCCGGGACAGCGGTCAGCCCCAGCATTTT
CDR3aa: CASSRDSGQPQHF

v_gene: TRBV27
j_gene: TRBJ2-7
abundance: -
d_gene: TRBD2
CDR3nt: TGTGCCAGCAGTTTATCCGGGACTAGCCTCAGGTCCCTCTACGAGCAGTACTTC
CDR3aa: CASSLSGTSLRSLYEQYF

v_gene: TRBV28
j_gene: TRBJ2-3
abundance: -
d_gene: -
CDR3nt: TGTGCCAGCAGTTTATTGGATACGCAGTATTTT
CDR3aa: CASSLLDTQYF

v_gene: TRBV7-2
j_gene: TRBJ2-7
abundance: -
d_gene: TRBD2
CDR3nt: TGTGCCAGCAGCTCACAGACTAGCGTCTACGAGCAGTACTTC
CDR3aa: CASSSQTSVYEQYF

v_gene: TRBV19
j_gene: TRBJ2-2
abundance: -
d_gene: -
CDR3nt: TGTGCCAGTAGTATGGTGGTAGAGGGTCCCGGGGAGCTGTTTTTT
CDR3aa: CASSMVVEGPGELFF